This TCR beta chain stems from a study of blood T cell repertoires in COVID-19 (dated by TCRdb to the early 2020s). About the full investigation: Samples covering the acute and convalescent phases of COVID-19 were provided by collaborators in the United States, Italy and Spain. The material from the prospective study consisted of cDNA or gDNA derived from T cells, B-cell-depleted T cells, or PBMCs. The dataset comprised deeply sampled blood TCRbeta repertoires from subjects exposed to, actively infected with, or recovered from COVID-19. The repertoires were released in a freely available public database meant as a resource for research on the immune response to SARS-CoV-2. The samples were drawn from two sources: the first 160 participants of the ongoing ImmuneRACE study, and 1,000 to 1,500 subjects contributed by 6 global collaborators. A de-identified subject ID, COVID-19 status, age in years and sex were almost always included in the sample metadata. Where available, HLA class I and class II types were taken from metadata supplied by the sample provider and were not determined by assay-based typing. The research as a whole found: The quantity of clinical and demographic metadata differed by source and by participant and was supplied without curation.

V and J lose 7 bases and 2 bases, and a span of 12 bases separates them. CDR1 and CDR2 are read off the germline V gene as ENHRY and SYGVKD. The CDR3 runs 14 residues from the cysteine to the phenylalanine. Here the CDR3 DNA is all that survives: 42 bases in frame from base 1. Each collaborating institution followed its own protocols to collect whole blood in K2EDTA tubes. For TCRbeta analysis, collaborators shipped samples as frozen whole blood, isolated PBMCs, or DNA extracted from either of those sample types. TCRbeta CDR3 regions were amplified from genomic DNA using the immunoSEQ Assay, a bias-controlled multiplex PCR. In the paper's pipeline: The number of nucleated cells in each sample was estimated by amplification of reference gene primers within the assay. To quantify the absolute abundance of each unique TCRbeta CDR3 rearrangement, sequence reads were collapsed and filtered. For each sample, productive Simpson clonality was calculated by taking the square root of Simpson's diversity index across productive rearrangements. TCRdb provides this immuneACCESS table in a form limited to in-frame rearrangements. Some clones are lacking; in checked studies, under half of them reflect an unresolved V gene, and why the rest are absent is not known. The D gene and trimming were derived from the DNA, and the V and J assignments and clone size from that table. The sample contains some 350,000 clones, about 88% of them found a single time. The ten largest clones take up approximately 2.9% of the sample.

Comment on this clone: Its cognate antigen has yet to be identified. Base-call qualities are not available, and no considerably larger clone is one nucleotide away.

The origin of this receptor is a human donor in a cohort sampled during active COVID-19. Sequenced input: peripheral blood. The rearranged segments are TRBV10-3 and TRBJ1-5; possibly the D gene is TRBD1, per 6 matching bases. The CDR3: CAITGQIRNQPQHF. The DNA sequence is given as TGTGCCATCACCGGACAGATACGCAATCAGCCCCAGCATTTT.